The entry below describes one T cell receptor beta chain. Random hexamers were used to reverse transcribe an amount of roughly 0.45 to 1 ug RNA. TCRdb fed the immunoSEQ multiplex PCR reads into MiXCR, producing one record per CDR3 protein. The sample records around 140,000 distinct CDR3 sequences, approximately 94% being singletons. The source of the sample is a study of CD8 T cells in Susac syndrome. Germline-derived CDR1 and CDR2 are MNHNS and SASEGT. The CDR3 is 14 amino acids. V was pared by 6 bases and J by 0 bases, with 9 bases between. The receptor was isolated from a human donor in good health. This chain uses TRBV6-1 with TRBJ2-4; TRBD1 is a possible D gene (5 bases). The specimen was CD4+ T cells from PBMCs. CDR3 amino acids: CASRDTLAKNIQYF. CDR3 bases: TGTGCCAGCAGGGACACCCTAGCCAAAAACATTCAGTACTTC.